This entry describes one TCR beta chain. Naive CD8 cells, CD45RO-negative and positively selected for CCR7, excluded terminally differentiated effector memory CD45RA+ cells. Donors comprised only Caucasian adults living in Nashville, Tennessee. This record comes from a study of shared clonotypes between healthy human individuals. Study details: CD4 naive and memory got three plates each, CD8 naive two, CD8 memory one.

The method was immunoSEQ multiplex PCR; TCRdb's version includes in-frame clones alone and lacks a portion of them. The repertoire holds about 580,000 clones, with about 98% as singletons. CDR3 length: 15 residues. Germline values: CDR1 GTSNPN, CDR2 SVGIG (reference sequence). The ends lost 1 base at V and 2 bases at J; junction bases unmatched: 6. The receptor was derived from a man under 40 in good health. This sequence joins TRBV30 and TRBJ2-3, with 7 bases that match TRBD2. Sequencing input: naive CD8+ T cells sorted from blood. This chain's CDR3 is CAWSETSVPTDTQYF. CDR3 bases: TGTGCCTGGAGTGAAACTAGCGTACCCACAGATACGCAGTATTTT.